This T cell receptor beta chain was sequenced for a study of T cell responses to AZD1222 COVID-19 vaccine. Assay used: immunoSEQ multiplex PCR; TCRdb lists only in-frame clones, some missing. This table has more than 140,000 clones, roughly 88% appearing once. This CDR3 comprises 14 residues. Germline CDR1 KGHSH, CDR2 LQKENI. V lost 1 base and J 2 bases, leaving 8 bases between the germline ends. This sample comprised peripheral blood, obtained on day 0 of AZD1222 vaccination. V usage is TRBV18 and J usage is TRBJ2-5, with D unclear. This TCR was recovered from an adult in good health. The CDR3 bases are TGTGCCAGCTCACCACTTTCAGGACAAGAGACCCAGTACTTC. It specifies CASSPLSGQETQYF.